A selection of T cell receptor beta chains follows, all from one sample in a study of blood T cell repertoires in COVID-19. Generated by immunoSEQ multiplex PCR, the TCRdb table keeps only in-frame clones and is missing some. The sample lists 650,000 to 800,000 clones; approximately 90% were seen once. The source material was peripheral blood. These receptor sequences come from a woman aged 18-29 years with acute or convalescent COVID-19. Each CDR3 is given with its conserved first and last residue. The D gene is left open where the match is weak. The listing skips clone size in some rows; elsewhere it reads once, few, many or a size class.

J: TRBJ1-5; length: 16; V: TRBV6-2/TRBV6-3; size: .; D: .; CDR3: CASSYPSVFGNQPQHF
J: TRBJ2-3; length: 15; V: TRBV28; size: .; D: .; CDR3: CASSQGFSLTDTQYF
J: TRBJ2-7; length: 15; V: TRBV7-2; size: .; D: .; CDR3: CASSLGSGESYEQYF
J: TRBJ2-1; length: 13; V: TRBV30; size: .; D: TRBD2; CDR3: CACEVAGGNEQFF
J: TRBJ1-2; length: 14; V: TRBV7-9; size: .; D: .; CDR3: CASSPQGPIYGYTF
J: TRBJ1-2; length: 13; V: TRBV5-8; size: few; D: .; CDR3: CASSAGRVYGYTF
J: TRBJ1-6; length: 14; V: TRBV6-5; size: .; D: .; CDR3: CASSLQYYNSPLHF
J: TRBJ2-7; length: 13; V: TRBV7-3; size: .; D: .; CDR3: CASSPAGSYEQYF
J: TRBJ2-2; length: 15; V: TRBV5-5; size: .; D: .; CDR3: CASSSRAANTGELFF
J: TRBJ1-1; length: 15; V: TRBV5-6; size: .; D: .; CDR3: CASSLDRESGTEAFF
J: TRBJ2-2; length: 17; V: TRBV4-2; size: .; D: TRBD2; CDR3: CASSPGLADQNTGELFF
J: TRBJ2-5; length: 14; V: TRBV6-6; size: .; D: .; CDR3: CASSYQPSGETQYF
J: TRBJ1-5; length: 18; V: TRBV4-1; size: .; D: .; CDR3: CASSQGVITGAGNQPQHF
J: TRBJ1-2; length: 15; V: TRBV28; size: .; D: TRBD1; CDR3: CASRGGGAVKGGYTF
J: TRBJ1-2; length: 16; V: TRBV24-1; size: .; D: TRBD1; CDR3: CATSDSRTGPGHGYTF
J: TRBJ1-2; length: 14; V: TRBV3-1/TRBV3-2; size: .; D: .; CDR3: CASSQDPPSDGYTF